This TCR beta chain was recovered during a study of blood T cell repertoires in COVID-19. Study at large: Italy, Spain and the United States were the sources of the convalescent and acute COVID-19 samples. Sources were T cells, B-cell-depleted T cells, or PBMCs; the material itself was cDNA or gDNA.

Per the original methods: Cell counts per sample came from amplifying reference gene primers. Profiled with immunoSEQ multiplex PCR; TCRdb holds only in-frame clones, not every one. V and J calls and clone size are those listed in that table; D and trimming were worked out from the DNA. The repertoire holds about 81,000 clones, 90% to 95% seen once, with over 1.5% in the top ten. The CDR3 is made up of 19 amino acids. The germline V gene has CDR1 SGHAT and CDR2 FQNNGV. Trimming took 1 base from V and 0 from J; bases not matched to a gene: 11. This clonotype originated in a woman aged 45-65 years in a cohort sampled during active COVID-19. Source material: peripheral blood. The chain recombines TRBV11-2 with TRBJ1-1; 10 nucleotides align to TRBD1. In DNA, the CDR3 is TGTGCCAGCAGCTTAGTTCCGACAGGGGGCTGGGCGATGAACACTGAAGCTTTCTTT. Amino acids: CASSLVPTGGWAMNTEAFF.